The source of this T cell receptor beta chain is a study of blood T cells in healthy people across ages. Study context: When template switching was applied, about one barcoded beta molecule was captured per two T cells. Study-wide points: Diversity of TCR beta per million T cells declined in a roughly linear way with age. Long-lived donors had more naive CD4+ cells and higher diversity than aged donors.

A second PCR, run for about 7 to 11 cycles, used a sample-barcoded 5' primer plus a J-beta primer mix. One entry per CDR3 protein results from TCRdb running MiXCR on the 5' RACE reads. The sample carries hundreds of thousands of distinct CDR3 sequences, about 30% recorded once. This clonotype was seen many times. Its antigen is not identified. The V gene end was trimmed by 0 bases and the J gene end by 3 bases; junction bases not matched to a gene: 5. This CDR3 contains 15 residues. Germline V lookup: CDR1 SGHRS, CDR2 YFSETQ. Sample donors were healthy Caucasian individuals that came from Russia, aged roughly 6 to 95.

The sample comprised blood. The origin of this receptor is a woman older than 75 in good health. The V call is TRBV5-1, the J call TRBJ2-5; 7 nucleotides match TRBD2. DNA for the CDR3: TGCGCCAGCAGCTTGGGATCCCGGGGGGAAGAGACCCAGTACTTC. It specifies CASSLGSRGEETQYF. Looking up the rest from reference TRBV5-1 and TRBJ2-5 gives the full variable domain: KAGVTQTPRYLIKTRGQQVTLSCSPISGHRSVSWYQQTPGQGLQFLFEYFSETQRNKGNFPGRFSGRQFSNSRSEMNVSTLELGDSALYLCASSLGSRGEETQYFGPGTRLLVL.